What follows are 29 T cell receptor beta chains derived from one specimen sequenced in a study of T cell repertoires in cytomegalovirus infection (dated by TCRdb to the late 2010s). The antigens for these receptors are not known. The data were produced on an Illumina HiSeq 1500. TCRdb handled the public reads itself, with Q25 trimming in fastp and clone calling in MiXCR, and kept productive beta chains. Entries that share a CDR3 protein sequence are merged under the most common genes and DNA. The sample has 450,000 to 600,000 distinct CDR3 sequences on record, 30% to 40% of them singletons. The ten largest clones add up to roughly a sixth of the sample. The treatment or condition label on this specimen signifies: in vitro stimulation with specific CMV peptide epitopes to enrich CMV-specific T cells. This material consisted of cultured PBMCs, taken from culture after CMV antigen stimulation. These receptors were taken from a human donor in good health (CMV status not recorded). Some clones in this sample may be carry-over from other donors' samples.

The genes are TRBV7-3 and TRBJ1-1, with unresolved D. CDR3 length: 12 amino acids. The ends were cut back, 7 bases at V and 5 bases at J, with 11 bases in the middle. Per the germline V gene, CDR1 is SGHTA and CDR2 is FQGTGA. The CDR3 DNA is TGTGCCAGCACCTTGGGGAGGACTGAAGCTTTCTTT. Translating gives CASTLGRTEAFF.

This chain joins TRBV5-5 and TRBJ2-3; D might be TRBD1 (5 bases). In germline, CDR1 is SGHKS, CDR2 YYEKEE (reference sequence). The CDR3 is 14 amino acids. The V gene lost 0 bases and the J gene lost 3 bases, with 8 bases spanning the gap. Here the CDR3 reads CASSLVRTTDTQYF. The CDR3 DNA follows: TGTGCCAGCAGCTTGGTACGGACAACAGATACGCAGTATTTT.

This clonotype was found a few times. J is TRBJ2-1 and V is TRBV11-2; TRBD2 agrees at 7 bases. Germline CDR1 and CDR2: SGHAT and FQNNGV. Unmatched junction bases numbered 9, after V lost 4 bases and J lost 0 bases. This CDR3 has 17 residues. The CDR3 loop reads CASSSPFSGRSYNEQFF. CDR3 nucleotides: TGTGCCAGCAGCTCCCCATTTAGCGGGCGCTCCTACAATGAGCAGTTCTTC.

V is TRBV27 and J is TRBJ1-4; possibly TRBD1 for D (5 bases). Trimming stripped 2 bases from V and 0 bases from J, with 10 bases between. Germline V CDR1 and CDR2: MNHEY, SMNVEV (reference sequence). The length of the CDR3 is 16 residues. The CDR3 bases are TGTGCCAGCAGTTTAATAATGGGGGCAACTAATGAAAAACTGTTTTTT. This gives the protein CASSLIMGATNEKLFF.

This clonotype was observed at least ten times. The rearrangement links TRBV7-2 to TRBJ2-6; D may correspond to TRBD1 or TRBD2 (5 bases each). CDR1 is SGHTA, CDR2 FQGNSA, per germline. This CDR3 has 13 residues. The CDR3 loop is CAPGSSGANVLTF. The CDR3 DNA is TGTGCGCCAGGGAGCTCTGGGGCCAACGTCCTGACTTTC.

The CDR3 DNA is TGTGCCAGCAGCAAGACAGAGAACTCCTACGAGCAGTACTTC. Its translation is CASSKTENSYEQYF. The V call is TRBV7-8, the J call TRBJ2-7; maybe TRBD1 (5 bases). The CDR3 is 14 residues long. Germline lookup yields CDR1 SGHVS and CDR2 FQNEAQ. V gave up 5 bases and J gave up 0 bases, with 11 bases separating them.

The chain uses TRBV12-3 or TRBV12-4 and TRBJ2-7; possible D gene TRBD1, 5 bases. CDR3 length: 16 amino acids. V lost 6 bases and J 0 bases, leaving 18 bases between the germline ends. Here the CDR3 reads CASSRRWGASSYEQYF. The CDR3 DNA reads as TGTGCCAGCAGCCGTCGTTGGGGCGCTAGCTCCTACGAGCAGTACTTC.

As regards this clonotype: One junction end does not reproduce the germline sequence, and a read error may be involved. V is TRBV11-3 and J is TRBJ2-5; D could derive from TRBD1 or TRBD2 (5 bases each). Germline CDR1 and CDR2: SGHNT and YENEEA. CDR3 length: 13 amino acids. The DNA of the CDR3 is TGTGCCAGCAGAGGGGCTAGCCAAGAGTCCCAGTACTTC. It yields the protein CASRGASQESQYF.

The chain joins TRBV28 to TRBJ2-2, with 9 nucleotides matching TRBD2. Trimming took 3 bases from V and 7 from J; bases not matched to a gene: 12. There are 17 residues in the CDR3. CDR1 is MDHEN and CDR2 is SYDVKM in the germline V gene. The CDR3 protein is CASSFSTVAGANGELFF. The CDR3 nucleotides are TGTGCCAGCAGTTTCTCTACCGTAGCGGGAGCTAACGGGGAGCTGTTTTTT.

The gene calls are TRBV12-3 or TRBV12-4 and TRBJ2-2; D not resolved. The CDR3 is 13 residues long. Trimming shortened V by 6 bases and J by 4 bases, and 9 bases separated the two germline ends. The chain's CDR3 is CASRSTTTGELFF. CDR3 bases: TGTGCCAGCAGATCCACCACCACCGGGGAGCTGTTTTTT.

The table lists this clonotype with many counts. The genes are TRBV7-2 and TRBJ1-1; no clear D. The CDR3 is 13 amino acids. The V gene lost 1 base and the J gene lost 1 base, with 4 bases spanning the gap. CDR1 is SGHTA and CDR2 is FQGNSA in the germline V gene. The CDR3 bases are TGTGCCAGCAGCTTAGAAAGGAACACTGAAGCTTTCTTT. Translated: CASSLERNTEAFF.

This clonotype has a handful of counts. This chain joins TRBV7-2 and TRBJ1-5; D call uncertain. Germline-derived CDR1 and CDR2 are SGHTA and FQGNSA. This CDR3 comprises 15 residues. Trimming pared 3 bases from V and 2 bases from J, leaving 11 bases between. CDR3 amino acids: CASSLTRTGNQPQHF. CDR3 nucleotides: TGTGCCAGCAGCTTGACTAGAACGGGCAATCAGCCCCAGCATTTT.

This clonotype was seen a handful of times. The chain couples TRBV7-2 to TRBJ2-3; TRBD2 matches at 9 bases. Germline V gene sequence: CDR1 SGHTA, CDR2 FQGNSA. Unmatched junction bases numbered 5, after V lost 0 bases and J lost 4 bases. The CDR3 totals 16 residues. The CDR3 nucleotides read TGTGCCAGCAGCTTAGCTAGCGGGAGCATCTCAGATACGCAGTATTTT. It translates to CASSLASGSISDTQYF.

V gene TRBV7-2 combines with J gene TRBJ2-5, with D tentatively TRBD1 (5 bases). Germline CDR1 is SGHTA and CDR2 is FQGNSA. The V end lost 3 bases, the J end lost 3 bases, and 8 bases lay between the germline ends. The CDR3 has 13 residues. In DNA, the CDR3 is TGTGCCAGCAGCTTTAAAGGGGAAGAGACCCAGTACTTC. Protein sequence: CASSFKGEETQYF.

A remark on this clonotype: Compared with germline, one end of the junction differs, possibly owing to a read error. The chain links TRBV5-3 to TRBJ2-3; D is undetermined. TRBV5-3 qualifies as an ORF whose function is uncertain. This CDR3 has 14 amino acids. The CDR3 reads CASSWGGNTDTQYF. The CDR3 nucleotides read TGTGCCAGCAGCTGGGGTGGCAACACAGATACGCAGTATTTT.

CDR3 protein: CASSSLTSGNIQYF. CDR3 DNA sequence: TGTGCCAGCAGCTCCCTTACTAGCGGAAACATTCAGTACTTC. The chain links TRBV7-2 to TRBJ2-4, with 8 nucleotides matching TRBD2. Germline CDR1 reads SGHTA; CDR2 reads FQGNSA. The CDR3 is 14 amino acids. J was trimmed by 6 bases and V by 4 bases; bases with no gene match: 5.

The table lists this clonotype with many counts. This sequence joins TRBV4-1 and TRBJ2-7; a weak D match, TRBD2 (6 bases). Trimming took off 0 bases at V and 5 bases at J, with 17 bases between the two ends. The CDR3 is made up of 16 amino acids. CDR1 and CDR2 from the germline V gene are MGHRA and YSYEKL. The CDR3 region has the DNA TGCGCCAGCAGCCAAGATTTCGGAGGCTGGGGGGACGAGCAGTACTTC. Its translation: CASSQDFGGWGDEQYF.

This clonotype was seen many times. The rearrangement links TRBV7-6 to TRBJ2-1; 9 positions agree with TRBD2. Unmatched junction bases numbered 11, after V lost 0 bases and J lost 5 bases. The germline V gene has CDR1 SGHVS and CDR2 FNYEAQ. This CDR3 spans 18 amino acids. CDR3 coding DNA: TGTGCCAGCAGCTTAGCTGTGGGACCGGGACTAGCCGACAATGAGCAGTTCTTC. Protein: CASSLAVGPGLADNEQFF.

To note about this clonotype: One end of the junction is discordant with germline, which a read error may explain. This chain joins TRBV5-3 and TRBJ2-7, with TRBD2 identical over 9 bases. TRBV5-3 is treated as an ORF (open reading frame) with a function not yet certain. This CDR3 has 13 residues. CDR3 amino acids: CASSLELAGEQYF. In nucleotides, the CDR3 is TGTGCCAGCAGCTTGGAGCTAGCGGGAGAGCAGTACTTC.

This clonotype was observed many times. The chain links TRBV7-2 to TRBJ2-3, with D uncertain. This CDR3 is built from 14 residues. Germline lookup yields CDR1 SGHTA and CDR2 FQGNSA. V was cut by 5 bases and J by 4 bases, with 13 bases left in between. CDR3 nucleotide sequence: TGTGCCAGCAGCCCGTTATCATTCTCAGATACGCAGTATTTT. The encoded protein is CASSPLSFSDTQYF.

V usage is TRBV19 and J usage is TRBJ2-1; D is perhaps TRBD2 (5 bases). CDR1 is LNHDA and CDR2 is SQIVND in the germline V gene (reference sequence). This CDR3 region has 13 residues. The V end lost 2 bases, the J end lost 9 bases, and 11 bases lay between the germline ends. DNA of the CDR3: TGTGCCAGTAGTATAAATAGCGCCAGTGAGCAGTTCTTC. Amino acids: CASSINSASEQFF.

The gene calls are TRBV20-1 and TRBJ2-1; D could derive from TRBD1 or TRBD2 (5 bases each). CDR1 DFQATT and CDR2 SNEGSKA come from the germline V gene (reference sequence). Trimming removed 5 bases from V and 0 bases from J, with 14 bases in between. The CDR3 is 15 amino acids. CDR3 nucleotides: TGCAGTGCTGCAACCGGGACCCCCTCCTACAATGAGCAGTTCTTC. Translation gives CSAATGTPSYNEQFF.

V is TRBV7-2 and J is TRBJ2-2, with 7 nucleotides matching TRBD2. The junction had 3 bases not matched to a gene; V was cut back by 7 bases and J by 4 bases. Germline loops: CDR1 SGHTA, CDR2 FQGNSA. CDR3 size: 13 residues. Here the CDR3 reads CASIERGTGELFF. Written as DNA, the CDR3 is TGTGCCAGCATTGAGCGGGGCACCGGGGAGCTGTTTTTT.

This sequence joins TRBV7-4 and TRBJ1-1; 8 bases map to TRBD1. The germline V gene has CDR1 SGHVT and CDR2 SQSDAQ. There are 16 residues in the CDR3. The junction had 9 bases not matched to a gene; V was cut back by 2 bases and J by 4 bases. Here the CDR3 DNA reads TGTGCCAGCAGCTTACCGAGACAGGGGCGAGGCACTGAAGCTTTCTTT. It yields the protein CASSLPRQGRGTEAFF.

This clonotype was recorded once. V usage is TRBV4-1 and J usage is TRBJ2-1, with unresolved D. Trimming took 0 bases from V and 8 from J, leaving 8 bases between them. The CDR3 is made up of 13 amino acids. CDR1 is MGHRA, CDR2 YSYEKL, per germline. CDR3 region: CASSQDRVDEQFF. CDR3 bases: TGCGCCAGCAGCCAAGACAGAGTGGATGAGCAGTTCTTC.

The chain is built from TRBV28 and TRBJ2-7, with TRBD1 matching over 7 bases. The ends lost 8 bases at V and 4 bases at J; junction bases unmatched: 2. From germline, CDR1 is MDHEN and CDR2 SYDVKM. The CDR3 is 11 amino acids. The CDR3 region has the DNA TGTGCCAGCGAGGGACAGTACGAGCAGTACTTC. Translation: CASEGQYEQYF.

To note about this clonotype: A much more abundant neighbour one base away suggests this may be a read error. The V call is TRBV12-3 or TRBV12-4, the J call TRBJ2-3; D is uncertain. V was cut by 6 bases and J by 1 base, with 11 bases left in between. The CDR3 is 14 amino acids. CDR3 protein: CASRPLGRTDTQYF. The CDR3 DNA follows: TGTGCCAGCAGGCCCCTCGGACGCACAGATACGCAGTATTTT.

CDR3 residues: CASSPRGSGTRTDTQYF. In DNA form, the CDR3 reads TGTGCCAGCAGTCCCCGAGGTAGCGGGACTCGCACAGATACGCAGTATTTT. The gene calls are TRBV27 and TRBJ2-3; 8 positions agree with TRBD2. CDR3 length equals 17 residues. In germline, CDR1 is MNHEY, CDR2 SMNVEV (reference sequence). The ends lost 5 bases at V and 1 base at J; junction bases unmatched: 11.

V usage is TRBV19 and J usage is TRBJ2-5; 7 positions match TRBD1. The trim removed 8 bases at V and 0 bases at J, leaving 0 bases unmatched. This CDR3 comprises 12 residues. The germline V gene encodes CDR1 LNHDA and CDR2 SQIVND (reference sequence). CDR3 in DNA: TGTGCCAGTCAGGGGGACCAAGAGACCCAGTACTTC. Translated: CASQGDQETQYF.